This TCR beta chain was recovered during a study of blood T cell repertoires in COVID-19. Across the study: The United States, Italy and Spain provided the acute and convalescent COVID-19 samples. Sources were T cells, B-cell-depleted T cells, or PBMCs; the material itself was cDNA or gDNA.

Patients in Seattle were enrolled during active infection, then followed longitudinally. This clone was counted a few times. V lost 8 bases, J lost 9 bases, and 10 bases stayed unmatched. Germline assignment: CDR1 MDHEN and CDR2 SYDVKM. The CDR3 is made up of 13 amino acids. Per the study methods: The authors estimated nucleated cell counts from reference gene primer amplification. Profiling relied on immunoSEQ multiplex PCR, and the TCRdb table lists in-frame clones only, not all of them. V, J and clone size reflect that table, while D and trimming were determined from the DNA. The sample has approximately 290,000 clones; 84% are singletons.

The sequence was obtained from a person in their 70s with COVID-19, enrolled during active disease. The source material was peripheral blood. The chain is built from TRBV28 and TRBJ2-1; 7 bases map to TRBD2. This CDR3 reads CASHLAGEAEQFF. The CDR3 DNA sequence: TGTGCCAGCCACCTGGCGGGGGAGGCTGAGCAGTTCTTC.